This T cell receptor beta chain was documented in a study of blood T cell repertoires in COVID-19. Germline CDR1 is MNHEY and CDR2 is SMNVEV (reference sequence). V was pared by 1 base and J by 5 bases, with 7 bases of the junction left unmatched. CDR3 length equals 17 residues. Source study methods: Amplified reference gene primers provided the basis for estimating nucleated cell counts. Libraries were prepared by immunoSEQ multiplex PCR; TCRdb keeps only in-frame clonotypes and omits some of them. For V, J and clone size, that table is used; D and trimming come from the DNA. The table has under 300,000 clones, 80% to 95% seen once. Participants were placed into cohorts based on the clinical history they reported. Recovered status in Cohort 3 required two negative PCRs, clearance, or symptom resolution.

This chain links TRBV27 with TRBJ2-3; 12 bases align to TRBD2. Sequencing was carried out using PBMCs or T cells enriched from blood (not recorded which). This clonotype was sampled from a woman younger than 35 who had recovered from COVID-19. In nucleotides, the CDR3 is TGTGCCAGCAGTTTATTGCCGCCGGGACTAGCGGGAGATACGCAGTATTTT. As protein: CASSLLPPGLAGDTQYF.